This T cell receptor beta chain was identified in a study of blood T cell repertoires in COVID-19. Turning to the study itself: Samples taken during acute and convalescent COVID-19 were collected in the United States, Italy and Spain. In each case, the material was cDNA or gDNA derived from T cells, B-cell-depleted T cells, or PBMCs.

V was clipped by 4 bases and J by 2 bases, with 12 bases between them. Germline lookup yields CDR1 MNHNY and CDR2 SVGAGI (reference sequence). The CDR3 covers 15 residues. The authors' processing: Estimation of nucleated cell counts was performed using reference gene primer amplification. Sequenced by immunoSEQ multiplex PCR; TCRdb stores in-frame clones only, minus some. The V and J calls and clone size were taken over from that table, and D and trimming were inferred from the DNA. The table includes under 150,000 clones, around 76% detected once. The chain has TRBV6-6 and TRBJ1-3; D is possibly TRBD1 (6 bases). The sequence came from a human donor in a cohort sampled during active COVID-19. The specimen sequenced was peripheral blood. The CDR3 sequence: CASSLQGFAGNTIYF. DNA of the CDR3: TGTGCCAGCAGTTTGCAGGGGTTCGCTGGAAACACCATATATTTT.